A single TCR beta chain is shown here with its context. Its antigen is not known. From approximately 450 ng total RNA, TCR beta cDNA was generated with a primer in the constant region. TCR beta libraries came from three nested multiplex PCR rounds using slightly modified ARM-PCR. With TRBV1-TRBV30 forward primers and a C-beta reverse primer, the first two PCR rounds were run for approximately 10 cycles each. TCRdb re-analysed the multiplex PCR reads in MiXCR, keeping a single row per CDR3 protein. The sample lists 180,000 or so distinct CDR3 sequences, about 60% seen once, with approximately 67% in the top ten. The sample is drawn from a study of tumor-infiltrating lymphocytes in primary liver carcinoma. Study findings and constraints: No comparison of CD4+ and CD8+ repertoires was made, since the samples were bulk unsorted.

Blood RNA was derived from unsorted whole blood, and germline DNA was extracted too. Presurgery, about 4 milliliters of peripheral blood were collected. The V end lost 1 base, the J end lost 3 bases, and 14 bases lay between the germline ends. The CDR3 extends over 16 amino acids. Germline CDR1 reads LGHNA; CDR2 reads YNFKEQ. V gene TRBV4-2 combines with J gene TRBJ2-3; D is possibly TRBD2 (5 bases). This sequence was found in a man aged 40-49 years with primary liver carcinoma and hepatitis B virus infection. The material sequenced was peripheral blood. The CDR3 loop reads CASSQGERVRTDTQYF. The CDR3 nucleotides are TGTGCCAGCAGCCAAGGGGAGAGGGTGAGAACAGATACGCAGTATTTT.